This T cell receptor beta chain was retrieved from a study of response to subunit inactivated influenza vaccine. Study-level findings and limits: Authors suggested each seasonal influenza vaccination recruits few new T cells.

The V gene lost 1 base and the J gene lost 4 bases, with 13 bases spanning the gap. The CDR3 covers 16 residues. Germline V gene lookup returns CDR1 MNHEY and CDR2 SMNVEV (reference sequence). TCRdb independently ran MiXCR on the RT-PCR reads; one entry per CDR3 protein. This sample has around 790,000 distinct CDR3 sequences; approximately 21% occur once, and the top ten carry about 10%. This clonotype was observed at least ten times. Its antigen is undetermined. The genes are TRBV27 and TRBJ2-2; the D is unclear. The specimen was PBMCs from blood, collected 4 to 6 days after vaccination. The receptor was derived from a middle-aged man who received an inactivated influenza vaccine. CDR3 residues: CASSLYAGQPTGELFF. CDR3 DNA: TGTGCCAGCAGTTTATATGCCGGGCAGCCCACCGGGGAGCTGTTTTTT.